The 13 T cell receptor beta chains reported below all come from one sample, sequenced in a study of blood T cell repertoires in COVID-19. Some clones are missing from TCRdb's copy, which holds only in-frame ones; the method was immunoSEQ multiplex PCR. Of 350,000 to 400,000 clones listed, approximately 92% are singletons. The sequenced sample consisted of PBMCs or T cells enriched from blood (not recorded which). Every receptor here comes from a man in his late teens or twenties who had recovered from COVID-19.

The CDR3 sequence: CASKTGTGDSPLHF. The DNA for the CDR3 is TGTGCCAGCAAAACCGGGACAGGGGATTCACCCCTCCACTTT. V usage is TRBV2 and J usage is TRBJ1-6, with 10 bases matching TRBD1. V was clipped by 7 bases and J by 8 bases; unmatched bases: 5. The germline CDR1 and CDR2 sequences are SNHLY and FYNNEI. CDR3 length equals 14 residues.

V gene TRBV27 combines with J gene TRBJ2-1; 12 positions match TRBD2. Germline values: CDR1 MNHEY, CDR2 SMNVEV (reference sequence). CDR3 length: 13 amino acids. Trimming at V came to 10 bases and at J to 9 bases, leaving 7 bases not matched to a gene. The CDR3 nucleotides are TGTGCCACTCTTCTAGCGGGGGGGCGTGAGCAGTTCTTC. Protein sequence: CATLLAGGREQFF.

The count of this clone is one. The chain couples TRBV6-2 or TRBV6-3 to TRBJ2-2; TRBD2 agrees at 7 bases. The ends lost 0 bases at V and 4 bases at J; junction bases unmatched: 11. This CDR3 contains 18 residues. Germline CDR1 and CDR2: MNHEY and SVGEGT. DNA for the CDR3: TGTGCCAGCAGTTACTCGAAGCCTGGGAGGGAACGCACCGGGGAGCTGTTTTTT. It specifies CASSYSKPGRERTGELFF.

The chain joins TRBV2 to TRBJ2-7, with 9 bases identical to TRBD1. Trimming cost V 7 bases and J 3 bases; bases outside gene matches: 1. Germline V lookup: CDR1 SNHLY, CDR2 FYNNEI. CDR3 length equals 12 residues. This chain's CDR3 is CASKDRGYEQYF. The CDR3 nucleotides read TGTGCCAGCAAGGACAGGGGCTACGAGCAGTACTTC. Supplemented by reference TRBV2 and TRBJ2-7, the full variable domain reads EPEVTQTPSHQVTQMGQEVILRCVPISNHLYFYWYRQILGQKVEFLVSFYNNEISEKSEIFDDQFSVERPDGSNFTLKIRSTKLEDSAMYFCASKDRGYEQYFGPGTRLTVT.

The CDR3 loop is CASSQDFRGHSNYEQYF. CDR3 in DNA: TGTGCCAGCAGCCAAGATTTCCGAGGCCACTCAAACTACGAGCAGTACTTC. The V call is TRBV4-2, the J call TRBJ2-7; the D is unclear. Germline CDR1 and CDR2: LGHNA and YNFKEQ. This CDR3 has 17 amino acids. Trimming took off 0 bases at V and 3 bases at J, with 18 bases between the two ends.

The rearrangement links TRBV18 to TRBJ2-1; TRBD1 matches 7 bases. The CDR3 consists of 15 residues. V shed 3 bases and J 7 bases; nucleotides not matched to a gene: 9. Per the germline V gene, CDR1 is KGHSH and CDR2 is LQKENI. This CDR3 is CASSPDRVGGNEQFF. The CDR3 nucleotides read TGTGCCAGCTCACCCGACAGGGTTGGTGGGAATGAGCAGTTCTTC.

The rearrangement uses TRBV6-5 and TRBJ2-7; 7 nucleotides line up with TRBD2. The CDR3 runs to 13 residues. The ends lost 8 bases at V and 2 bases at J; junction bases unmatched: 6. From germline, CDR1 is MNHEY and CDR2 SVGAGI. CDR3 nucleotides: TGTGCCAGCGGGCGGGGGATCCCCTACGAGCAGTACTTC. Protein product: CASGRGIPYEQYF.

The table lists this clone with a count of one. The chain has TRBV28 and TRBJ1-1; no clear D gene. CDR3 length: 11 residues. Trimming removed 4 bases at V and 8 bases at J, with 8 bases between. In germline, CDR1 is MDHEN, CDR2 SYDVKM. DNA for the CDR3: TGTGCCAGCAGTTACCGCCGGGAAGCTTTCTTT. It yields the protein CASSYRREAFF.

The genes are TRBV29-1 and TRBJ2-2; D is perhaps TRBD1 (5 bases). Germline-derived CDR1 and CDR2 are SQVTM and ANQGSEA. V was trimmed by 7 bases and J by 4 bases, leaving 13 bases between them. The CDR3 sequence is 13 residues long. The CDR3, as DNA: TGCAGCGCCAGACAGCCTGGCACCGGGGAGCTGTTTTTT. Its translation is CSARQPGTGELFF.

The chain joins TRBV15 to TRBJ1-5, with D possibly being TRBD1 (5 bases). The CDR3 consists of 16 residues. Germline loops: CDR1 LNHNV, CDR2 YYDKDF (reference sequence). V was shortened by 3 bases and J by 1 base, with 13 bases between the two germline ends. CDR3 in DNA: TGTGCCACCAGCAGTGATCCGGGGGACAGCAATCAGCCCCAGCATTTT. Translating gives CATSSDPGDSNQPQHF.

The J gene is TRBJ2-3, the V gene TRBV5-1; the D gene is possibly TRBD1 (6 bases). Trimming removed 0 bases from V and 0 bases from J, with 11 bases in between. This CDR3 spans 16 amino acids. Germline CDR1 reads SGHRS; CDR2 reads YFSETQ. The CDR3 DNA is TGCGCCAGCAGCTTGGCCCAGGGGCTTAGCACAGATACGCAGTATTTT. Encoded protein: CASSLAQGLSTDTQYF.

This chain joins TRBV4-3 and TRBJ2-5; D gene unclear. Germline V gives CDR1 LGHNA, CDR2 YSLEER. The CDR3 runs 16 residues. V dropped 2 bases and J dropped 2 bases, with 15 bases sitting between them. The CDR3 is CASSQYGTAPQETQYF. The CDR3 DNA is TGCGCCAGCAGCCAATACGGAACAGCACCACAAGAGACCCAGTACTTC.

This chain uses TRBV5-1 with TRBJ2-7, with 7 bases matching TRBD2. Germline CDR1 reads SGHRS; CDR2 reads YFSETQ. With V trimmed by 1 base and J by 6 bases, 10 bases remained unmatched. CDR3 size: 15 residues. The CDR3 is CASSLWGGVTGEQYF. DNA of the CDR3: TGCGCCAGCAGCTTGTGGGGAGGGGTCACCGGCGAGCAGTACTTC.